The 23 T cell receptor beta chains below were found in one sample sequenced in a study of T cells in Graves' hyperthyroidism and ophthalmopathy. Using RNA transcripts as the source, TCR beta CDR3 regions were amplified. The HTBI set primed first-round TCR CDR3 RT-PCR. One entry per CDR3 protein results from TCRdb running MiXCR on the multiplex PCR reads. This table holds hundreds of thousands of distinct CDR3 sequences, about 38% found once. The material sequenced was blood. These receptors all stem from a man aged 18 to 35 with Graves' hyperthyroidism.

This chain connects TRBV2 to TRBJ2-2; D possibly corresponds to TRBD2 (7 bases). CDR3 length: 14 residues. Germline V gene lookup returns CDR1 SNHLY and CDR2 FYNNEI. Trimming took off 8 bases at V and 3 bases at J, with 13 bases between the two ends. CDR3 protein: CASWEGGDTGELFF. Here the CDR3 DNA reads TGTGCCAGCTGGGAGGGGGGAGACACCGGGGAGCTGTTTTTT.

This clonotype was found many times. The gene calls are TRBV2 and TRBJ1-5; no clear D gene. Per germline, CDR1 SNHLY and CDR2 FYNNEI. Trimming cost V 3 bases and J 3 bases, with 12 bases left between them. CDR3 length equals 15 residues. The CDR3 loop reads CASSDSRVNNQPQHF. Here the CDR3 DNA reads TGTGCCAGCAGTGACTCTAGGGTCAACAATCAGCCCCAGCATTTT.

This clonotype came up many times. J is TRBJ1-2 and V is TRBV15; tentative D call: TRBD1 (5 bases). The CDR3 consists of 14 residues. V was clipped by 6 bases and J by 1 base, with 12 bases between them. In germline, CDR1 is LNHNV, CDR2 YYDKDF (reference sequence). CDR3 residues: CATRQEGDNYGYTF. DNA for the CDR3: TGTGCCACCAGACAGGAGGGAGATAACTATGGCTACACCTTC.

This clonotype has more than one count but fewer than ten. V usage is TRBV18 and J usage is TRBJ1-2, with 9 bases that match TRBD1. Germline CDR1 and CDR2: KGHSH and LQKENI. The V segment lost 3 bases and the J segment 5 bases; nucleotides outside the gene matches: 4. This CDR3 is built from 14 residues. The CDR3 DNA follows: TGTGCCAGCTCACCGGACAGGGGCTGGTATGGCTACACCTTC. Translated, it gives CASSPDRGWYGYTF.

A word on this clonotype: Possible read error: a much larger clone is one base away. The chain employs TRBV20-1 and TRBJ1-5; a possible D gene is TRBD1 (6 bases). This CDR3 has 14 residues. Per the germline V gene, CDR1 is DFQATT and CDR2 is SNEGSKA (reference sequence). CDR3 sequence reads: CNVAQGPSNQPQHF. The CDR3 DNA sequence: TGCAATGTTGCTCAGGGGCCCTCCAATCAGCCCCAGCATTTT.

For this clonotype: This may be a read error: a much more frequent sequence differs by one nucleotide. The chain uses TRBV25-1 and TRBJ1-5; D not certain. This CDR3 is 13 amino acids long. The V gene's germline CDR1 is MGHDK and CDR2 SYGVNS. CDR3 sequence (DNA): TGTGCCAGCCTTAGCGGAGGGAATCAGCCCCGGCATTTT. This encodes CASLSGGNQPRHF.

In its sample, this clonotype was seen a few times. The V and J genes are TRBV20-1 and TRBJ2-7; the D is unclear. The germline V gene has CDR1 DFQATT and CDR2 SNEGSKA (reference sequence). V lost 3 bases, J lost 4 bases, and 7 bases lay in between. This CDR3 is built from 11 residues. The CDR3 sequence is CSASREYEQYF. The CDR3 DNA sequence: TGCAGTGCTAGCAGAGAATACGAGCAGTACTTC.

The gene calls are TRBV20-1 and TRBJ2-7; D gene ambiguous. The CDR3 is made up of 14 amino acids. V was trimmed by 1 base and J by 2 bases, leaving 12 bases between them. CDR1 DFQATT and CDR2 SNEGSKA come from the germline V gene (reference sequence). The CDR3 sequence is CSARGVGRTYEQYF. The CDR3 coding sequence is TGCAGTGCTAGAGGAGTGGGAAGAACCTACGAGCAGTACTTC.

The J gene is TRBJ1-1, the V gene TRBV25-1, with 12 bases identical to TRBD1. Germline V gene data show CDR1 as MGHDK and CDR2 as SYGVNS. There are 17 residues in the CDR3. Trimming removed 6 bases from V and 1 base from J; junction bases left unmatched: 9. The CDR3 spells CASRHTGTGGSNTEAFF. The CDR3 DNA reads TGTGCCAGCAGACATACCGGGACAGGGGGCTCGAACACTGAAGCTTTCTTT.

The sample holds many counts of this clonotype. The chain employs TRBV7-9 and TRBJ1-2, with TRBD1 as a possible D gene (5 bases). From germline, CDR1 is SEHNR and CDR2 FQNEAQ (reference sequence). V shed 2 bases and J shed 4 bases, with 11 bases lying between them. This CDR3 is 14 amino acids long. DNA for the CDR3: TGTGCCAGCAGCTTATTAACTGACAGCTATGGCTACACCTTC. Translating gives CASSLLTDSYGYTF.

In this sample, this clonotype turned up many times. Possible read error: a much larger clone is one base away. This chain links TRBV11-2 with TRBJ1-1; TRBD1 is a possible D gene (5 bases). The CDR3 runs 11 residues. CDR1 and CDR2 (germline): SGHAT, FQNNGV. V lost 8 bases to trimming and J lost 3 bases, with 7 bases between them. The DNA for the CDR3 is TGTGCCAGCGGCAGGGACACTGAAGCTTTCTTT. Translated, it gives CASGRDTEAFF.

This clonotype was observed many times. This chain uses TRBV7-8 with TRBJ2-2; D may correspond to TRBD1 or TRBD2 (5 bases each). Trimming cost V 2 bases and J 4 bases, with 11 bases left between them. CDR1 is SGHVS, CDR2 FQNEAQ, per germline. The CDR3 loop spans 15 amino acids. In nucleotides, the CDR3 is TGTGCCAGCAGCTTATCGGGGCCCCCCACCGGGGAGCTGTTTTTT. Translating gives CASSLSGPPTGELFF.

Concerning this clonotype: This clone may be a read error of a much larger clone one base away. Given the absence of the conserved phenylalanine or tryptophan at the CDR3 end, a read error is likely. CDR3 amino acids: CASSGLSRGYTV. The CDR3 DNA reads TGTGCCAGCAGTGGCCTCTCGAGGGGCTACACCGTC. The rearrangement links TRBV12-3 or TRBV12-4 to TRBJ1-2, with D uncertain. Trimming took off 5 bases at V and 8 bases at J, with 12 bases between the two ends. This CDR3 contains 12 residues.

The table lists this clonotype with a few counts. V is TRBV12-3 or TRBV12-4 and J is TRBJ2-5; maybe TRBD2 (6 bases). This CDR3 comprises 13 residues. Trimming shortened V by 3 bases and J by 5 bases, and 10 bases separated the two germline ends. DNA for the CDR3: TGTGCCAGCAGTTTCGGGGAGGTGGAGACCCAGTACTTC. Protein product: CASSFGEVETQYF.

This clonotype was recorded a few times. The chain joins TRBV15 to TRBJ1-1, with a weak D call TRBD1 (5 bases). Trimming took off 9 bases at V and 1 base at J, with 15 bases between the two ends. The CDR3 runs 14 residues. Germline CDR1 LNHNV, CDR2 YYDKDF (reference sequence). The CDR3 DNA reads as TGTGCCACTGGGGCGGGGTGGGCGAACACTGAAGCTTTCTTT. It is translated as CATGAGWANTEAFF.

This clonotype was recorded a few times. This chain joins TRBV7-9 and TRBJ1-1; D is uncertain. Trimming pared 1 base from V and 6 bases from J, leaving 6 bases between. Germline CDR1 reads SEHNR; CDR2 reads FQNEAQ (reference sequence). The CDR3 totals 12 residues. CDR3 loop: CASSLEWPEAFF. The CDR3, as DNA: TGTGCCAGCAGCTTAGAATGGCCTGAAGCTTTCTTT. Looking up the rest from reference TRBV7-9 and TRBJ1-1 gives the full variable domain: DTGVSQNPRHKITKRGQNVTFRCDPISEHNRLYWYRQTLGQGPEFLTYFQNEAQLEKSRLLSDRFSAERPKGSFSTLEIQRTEQGDSAMYLCASSLEWPEAFFGQGTRLTVV.

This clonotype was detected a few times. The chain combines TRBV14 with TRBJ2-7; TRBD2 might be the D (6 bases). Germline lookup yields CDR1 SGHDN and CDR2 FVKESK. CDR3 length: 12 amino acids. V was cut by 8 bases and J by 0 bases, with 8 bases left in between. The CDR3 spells CASGDSSYEQYF. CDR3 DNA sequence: TGTGCCAGCGGGGACTCCTCCTACGAGCAGTACTTC.

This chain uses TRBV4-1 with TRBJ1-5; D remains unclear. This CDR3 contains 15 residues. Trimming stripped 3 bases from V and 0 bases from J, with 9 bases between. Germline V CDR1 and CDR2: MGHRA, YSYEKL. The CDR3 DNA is TGCGCCAGCAGCCATGATATTAATAGCAATCAGCCCCAGCATTTT. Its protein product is CASSHDINSNQPQHF.

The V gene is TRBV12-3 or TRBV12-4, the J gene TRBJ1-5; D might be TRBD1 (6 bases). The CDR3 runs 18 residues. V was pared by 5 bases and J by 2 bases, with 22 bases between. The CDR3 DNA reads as TGTGCCAGCAGTGAAGCCTTCTTGGGGGCCTCCGGCAATCAGCCCCAGCATTTT. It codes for CASSEAFLGASGNQPQHF.

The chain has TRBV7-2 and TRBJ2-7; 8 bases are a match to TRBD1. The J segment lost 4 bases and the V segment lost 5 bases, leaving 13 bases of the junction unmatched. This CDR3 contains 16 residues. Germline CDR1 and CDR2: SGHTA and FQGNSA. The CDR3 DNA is TGTGCCAGCAGCGTTGAGGGAGCAGGGGGCATGTACGAGCAGTACTTC. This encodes CASSVEGAGGMYEQYF. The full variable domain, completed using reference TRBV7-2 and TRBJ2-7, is GAGVSQSPSNKVTEKGKDVELRCDPISGHTALYWYRQSLGQGLEFLIYFQGNSAPDKSGLPSDRFSAERTGGSVSTLTIQRTQQEDSAVYLCASSVEGAGGMYEQYFGPGTRLTVT.

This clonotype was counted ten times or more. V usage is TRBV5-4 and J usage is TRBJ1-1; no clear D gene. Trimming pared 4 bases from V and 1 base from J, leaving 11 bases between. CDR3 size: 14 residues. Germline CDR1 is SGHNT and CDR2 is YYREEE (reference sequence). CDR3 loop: CASSQLDGNTEAFF. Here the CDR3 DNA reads TGTGCCAGCAGCCAATTGGACGGGAACACTGAAGCTTTCTTT.

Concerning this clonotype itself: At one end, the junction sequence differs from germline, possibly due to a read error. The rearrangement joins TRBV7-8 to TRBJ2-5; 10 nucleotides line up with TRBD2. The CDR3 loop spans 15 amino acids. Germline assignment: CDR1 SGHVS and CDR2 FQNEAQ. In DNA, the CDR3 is TGCGCCAGCAGCCAAGTAGGACTAGCGGAAGAGACCCAGTACTTC. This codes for CASSQVGLAEETQYF.

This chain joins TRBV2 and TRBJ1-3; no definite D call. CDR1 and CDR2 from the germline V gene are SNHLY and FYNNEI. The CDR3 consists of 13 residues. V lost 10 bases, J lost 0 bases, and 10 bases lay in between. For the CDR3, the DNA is TGTGCCACCCTATTTAGCTCTGGAAACACCATATATTTT. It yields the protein CATLFSSGNTIYF.